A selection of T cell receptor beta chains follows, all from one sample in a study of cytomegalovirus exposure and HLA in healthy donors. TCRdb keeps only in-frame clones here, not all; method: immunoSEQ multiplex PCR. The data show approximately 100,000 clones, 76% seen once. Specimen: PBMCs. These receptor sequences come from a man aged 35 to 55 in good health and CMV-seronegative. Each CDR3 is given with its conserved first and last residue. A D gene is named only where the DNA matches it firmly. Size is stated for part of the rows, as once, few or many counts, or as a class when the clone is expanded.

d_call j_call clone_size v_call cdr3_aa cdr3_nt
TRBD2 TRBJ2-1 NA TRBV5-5 CASSFLAGGHNEQFF TGTGCCAGCAGCTTCTTAGCGGGGGGCCACAATGAGCAGTTCTTC
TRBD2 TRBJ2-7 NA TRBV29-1 CSVELLAGGLSREQYF TGCAGCGTTGAACTGCTAGCGGGGGGCCTTTCCCGCGAGCAGTACTTC
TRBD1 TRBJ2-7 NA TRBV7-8 CASSSYRGLGYEQYF TGTGCCAGCAGCTCCTACAGGGGGCTAGGGTACGAGCAGTACTTC
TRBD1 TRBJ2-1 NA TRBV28 CASSQPRDSYNEQFF TGTGCCAGCAGTCAGCCCCGGGACAGTTACAATGAGCAGTTCTTC
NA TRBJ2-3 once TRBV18 CASSPEADTQYF TGTGCCAGCTCACCAGAGGCGGATACGCAGTATTTT
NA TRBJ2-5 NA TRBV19 CASSIVNSRRTQYF TGTGCCAGTAGTATTGTTAACAGCCGGCGGACCCAGTACTTC
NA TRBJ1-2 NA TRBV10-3 CAISEREYDGYTF TGTGCCATCAGTGAGCGGGAATACGATGGCTACACCTTC
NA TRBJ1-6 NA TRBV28 CATRMGADRRYSPLHF TGTGCCACCCGAATGGGGGCCGACAGGCGATATTCACCCCTCCACTTT
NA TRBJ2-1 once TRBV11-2 CASSTLVRYNEQFF TGTGCCAGCAGCACCCTGGTGCGATACAATGAGCAGTTCTTC
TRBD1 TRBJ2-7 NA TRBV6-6 CASGKGQANSYEQYF TGTGCCAGCGGGAAAGGACAGGCAAACTCCTACGAGCAGTACTTC
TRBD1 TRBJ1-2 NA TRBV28 CASNHGQGTLYGYTF TGTGCCAGCAACCACGGACAGGGGACCCTCTATGGCTACACCTTC
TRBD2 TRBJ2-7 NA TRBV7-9 CSSSLVGGGTAWEQYF TGTTCCAGCAGCTTAGTGGGCGGGGGGACCGCTTGGGAGCAGTACTTC
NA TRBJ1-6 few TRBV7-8 CASSLVAGTPDGALHF TGTGCCAGCAGCTTAGTAGCCGGGACACCTGACGGGGCCCTCCACTTT
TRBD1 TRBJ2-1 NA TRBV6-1 CASTGQGAAEQFF TGTGCCAGCACGGGACAGGGAGCAGCTGAGCAGTTCTTC
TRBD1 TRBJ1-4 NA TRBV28 CASSPRTGEEKLFF TGTGCTAGCAGTCCCCGGACAGGGGAAGAAAAACTGTTTTTT
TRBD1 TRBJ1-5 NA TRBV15 CASSRGREQPQHF TGTGCCTCCAGCAGGGGGAGAGAACAGCCCCAGCATTTT
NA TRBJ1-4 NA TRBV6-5 CASSYREYGEKLFF TGTGCCAGCAGTTACCGGGAATACGGGGAAAAACTGTTTTTT
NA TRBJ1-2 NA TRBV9 CASSPRDAANYGYTF TGTGCCAGCAGCCCCAGGGATGCAGCTAACTATGGCTACACCTTC
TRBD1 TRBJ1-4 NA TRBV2 CASRGTGRNEKLFF TGTGCCAGCAGGGGGACAGGTCGTAATGAAAAACTGTTTTTT
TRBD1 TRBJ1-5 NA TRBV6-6 CASSYQDRPLDF TGTGCCAGCAGTTACCAGGACAGGCCGTTGGATTTT
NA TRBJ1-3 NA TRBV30 CAWSLAGPSGNTIYF TGTGCCTGGAGTCTCGCGGGTCCCTCGGGAAACACCATATATTTT
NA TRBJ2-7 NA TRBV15 CATSRDRDKIYEQYF TGTGCCACCAGCAGGGACCGGGACAAAATCTACGAGCAGTACTTC
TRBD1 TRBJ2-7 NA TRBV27 CASSPGTGGHEQYF TGTGCCAGCAGTCCCGGGACAGGGGGCCACGAGCAGTACTTC
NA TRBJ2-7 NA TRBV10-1 CASSETGSYEQYF TGCGCCAGCAGTGAAACAGGGTCCTACGAGCAGTACTTC
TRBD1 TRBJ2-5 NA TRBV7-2 CASSPGTVQETQYF TGTGCCAGCAGCCCAGGGACAGTACAAGAGACCCAGTACTTC
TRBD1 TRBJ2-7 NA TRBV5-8 CASSKGQGYYEQYF TGTGCCAGCAGCAAGGGACAGGGGTATTACGAGCAGTACTTC
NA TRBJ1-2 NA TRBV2 CASRTTGSGGYTF TGTGCCAGCAGGACGACGGGTTCGGGTGGCTACACCTTC
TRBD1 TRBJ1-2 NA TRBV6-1 CASSVTIRGIANYGYTF TGTGCCAGCAGTGTTACTATCAGGGGGATAGCTAACTATGGCTACACCTTC
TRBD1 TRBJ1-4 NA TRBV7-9 CASSLEPGQGEKLFF TGTGCCAGCAGCTTAGAGCCGGGACAGGGTGAAAAACTGTTTTTT
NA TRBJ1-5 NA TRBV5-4 CASSLGGGRDQPQHF TGTGCCAGCAGCTTGGGCGGGGGTAGGGATCAGCCCCAGCATTTT
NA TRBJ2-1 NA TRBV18 CASSPGLNNEQFF TGTGCCAGCTCACCTGGACTAAACAATGAGCAGTTCTTC
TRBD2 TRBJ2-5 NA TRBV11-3 CASSPTSGAQETQYF TGTGCCAGCAGCCCCACTAGCGGGGCTCAAGAGACCCAGTACTTC
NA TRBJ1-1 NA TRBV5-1 CASSLAGDTEAFF TGCGCCAGCAGCTTAGCAGGGGACACTGAAGCTTTCTTT
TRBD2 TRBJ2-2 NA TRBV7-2 CASSLWGGTGELFF TGTGCCAGCAGCTTATGGGGGGGGACCGGGGAGCTGTTTTTT
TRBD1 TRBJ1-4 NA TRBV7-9 CASSHRGQGQEKLFF TGTGCCAGCAGCCACAGGGGACAGGGTCAAGAAAAACTGTTTTTT
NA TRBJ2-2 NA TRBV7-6 CASTISPGLTGELFF TGTGCCAGCACCATAAGTCCGGGGTTGACCGGGGAGCTGTTTTTT
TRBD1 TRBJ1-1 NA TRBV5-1 CASSLGVGGPEAFF TGCGCCAGCAGCTTGGGGGTAGGGGGCCCTGAAGCTTTCTTT
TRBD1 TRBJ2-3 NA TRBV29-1 CSVEDKGQGSDTQYF TGCAGCGTTGAAGATAAGGGACAGGGTTCAGATACGCAGTATTTT
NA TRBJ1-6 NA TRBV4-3 CASSERMGDGSSYNSPLHF TGCGCCAGCAGCGAAAGAATGGGAGACGGAAGCTCCTATAATTCACCCCTCCACTTT
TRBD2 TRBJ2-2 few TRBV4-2 CASSQTSGGKNTGELFF TGTGCCAGCAGCCAGACTAGCGGGGGGAAGAACACCGGGGAGCTGTTTTTT
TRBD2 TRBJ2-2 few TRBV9 CASSVIGGVTGELFF TGTGCCAGCAGCGTTATCGGGGGGGTTACCGGGGAGCTGTTTTTT
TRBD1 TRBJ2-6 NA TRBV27 CASRGTGSSGANVLTF TGTGCCAGCAGGGGGACAGGTAGCTCTGGGGCCAACGTCCTGACTTTC
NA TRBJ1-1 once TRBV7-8 CASSLSAGAGTEAFF TGTGCCAGCAGCTTAAGTGCGGGGGCAGGCACTGAAGCTTTCTTT
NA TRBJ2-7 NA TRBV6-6 CASSRDTYEQYF TGTGCCAGCAGCCGTGACACCTACGAGCAGTACTTC